This record looks at one T cell receptor beta chain sequence and its context. Its antigen remains unidentified. This entry comes from a study of cytomegalovirus exposure and HLA in healthy donors. Study results and limitations: Looking again later, the authors saw that most CMV-associated TCR beta chains seemed HLA-restricted. In a later analysis, TCR association rates varied by HLA locus: DRB1 most, HLA-C fewest.

This PCR relied on a set of 60 Vbeta primers and 13 Jbeta primers. The assay was immunoSEQ multiplex PCR, and TCRdb's table has in-frame clones only and misses some. The table includes fewer than 200,000 clones, approximately 80% detected once. The origin of this receptor is a male donor in good health and CMV-seropositive. Sample: PBMCs.

CDR3 loop: CASSWDRGENEKLFF. The CDR3, as DNA: TGTGCCAGCAGCTGGGACAGGGGGGAAAACGAAAAACTGTTTTTT. The chain has TRBV5-6 and TRBJ1-4; 11 bases align to TRBD1. Germline assignment: CDR1 SGHDT and CDR2 YYEEEE. The length of the CDR3 is 15 residues. Germline trimming cut 3 bases from V and 8 bases from J; bases unmatched to any gene: 6.